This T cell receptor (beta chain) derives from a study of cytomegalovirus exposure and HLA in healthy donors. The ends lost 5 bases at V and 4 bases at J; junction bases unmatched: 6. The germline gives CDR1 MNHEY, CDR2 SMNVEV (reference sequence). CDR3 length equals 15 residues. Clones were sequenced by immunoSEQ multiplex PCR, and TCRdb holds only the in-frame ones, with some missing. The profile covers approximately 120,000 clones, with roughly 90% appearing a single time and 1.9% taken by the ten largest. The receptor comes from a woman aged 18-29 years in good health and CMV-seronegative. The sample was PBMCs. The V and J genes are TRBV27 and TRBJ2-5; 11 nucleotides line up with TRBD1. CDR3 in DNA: TGTGCCAGCAGTCCCGGACAGGGGGCACGAGAGACCCAGTACTTC. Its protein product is CASSPGQGARETQYF.